Here is one TCR beta chain with its context. Its cognate antigen is unknown. The sample comes from a study of T cell responses to AZD1222 COVID-19 vaccine. Study as a whole: Whether given at about 4 or about 12 weeks, second doses were pooled. Study results and limitations: All repertoire sampling was performed exclusively after the peak T cell response.

Germline V gives CDR1 SGHRS, CDR2 YFSETQ. Losses at the gene ends were 0 bases for V and 3 bases for J; bases not matched to a gene: 14. The CDR3 length is 22 residues. Profiling relied on immunoSEQ multiplex PCR, and the TCRdb table lists in-frame clones only, not all of them. The repertoire has roughly 100,000 clones, roughly 87% of them found once; the top ten carry less than 3%. The specimen comprised peripheral blood, sampled on day 0 of AZD1222 vaccination. This receptor was obtained from an adult in good health. The V gene is TRBV5-1, the J gene TRBJ2-2, with TRBD2 identical over 16 bases. CDR3 in DNA: TGCGCCAGCAGCTTGGGGGCCCCAACCGGGACTAGCGGGGGGGTCTACACCGGGGAGCTGTTTTTT. It is translated as CASSLGAPTGTSGGVYTGELFF.